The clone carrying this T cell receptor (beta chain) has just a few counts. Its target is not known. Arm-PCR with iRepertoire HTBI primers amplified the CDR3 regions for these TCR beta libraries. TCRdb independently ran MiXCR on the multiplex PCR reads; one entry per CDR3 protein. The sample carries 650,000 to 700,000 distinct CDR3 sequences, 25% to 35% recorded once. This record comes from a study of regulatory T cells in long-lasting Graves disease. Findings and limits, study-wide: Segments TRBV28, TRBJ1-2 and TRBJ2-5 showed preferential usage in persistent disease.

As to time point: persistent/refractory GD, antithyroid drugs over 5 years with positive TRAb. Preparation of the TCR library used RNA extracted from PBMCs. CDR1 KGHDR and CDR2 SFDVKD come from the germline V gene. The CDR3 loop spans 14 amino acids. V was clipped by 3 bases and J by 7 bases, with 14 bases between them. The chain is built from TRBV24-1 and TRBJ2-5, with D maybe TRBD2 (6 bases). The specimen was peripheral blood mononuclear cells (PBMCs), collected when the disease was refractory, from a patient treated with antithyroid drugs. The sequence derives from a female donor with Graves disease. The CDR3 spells CATSDPGLGGTQYF. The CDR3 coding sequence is TGTGCCACCAGTGATCCGGGCCTGGGGGGGACCCAGTACTTC.